The 13 T cell receptor beta chains below all came from one sample that was sequenced in a study of shared clonotypes between healthy human individuals. Profiling relied on immunoSEQ multiplex PCR, and the TCRdb table lists in-frame clones only, not all of them. This sample has over a million clones, with 97% to 99% found just once. Sequenced input: naive CD4+ T cells sorted from blood. Sample subset: CD45RA+ positively selected. These receptor sequences come from a man aged 25-40 years in good health.

This clone was detected once. The rearrangement uses TRBV7-2 and TRBJ1-1, with no clear D. V was pared by 1 base and J by 3 bases, with 9 bases between. The CDR3 spans 14 residues. Germline CDR1 SGHTA, CDR2 FQGNSA. The CDR3 DNA reads TGTGCCAGCAGCTTAGTTGGCTGGGACACTGAAGCTTTCTTT. Amino acid sequence: CASSLVGWDTEAFF.

The chain combines TRBV28 with TRBJ2-3, with 9 positions matching TRBD2. Trimming at V came to 2 bases and at J to 4 bases, leaving 19 bases not matched to a gene. The CDR3 covers 20 residues. Germline CDR1 MDHEN, CDR2 SYDVKM. The DNA of the CDR3 is TGTGCCAGCAGTTTAACCCGACTAGGCGGGAGGGCCAGAGTCTCAGATACGCAGTATTTT. Its protein is CASSLTRLGGRARVSDTQYF.

J is TRBJ2-3 and V is TRBV9; the match to TRBD2 covers 10 bases. V was pared by 2 bases and J by 5 bases, with 11 bases of the junction left unmatched. The CDR3 spans 17 residues. Germline V gene lookup returns CDR1 SGDLS and CDR2 YYNGEE. The CDR3: CASSVDPSGSIVDTQYF. As DNA, the CDR3 is TGTGCCAGCAGCGTCGATCCTAGCGGGAGTATTGTAGATACGCAGTATTTT. Supplemented by reference TRBV9 and TRBJ2-3, the full variable domain reads DSGVTQTPKHLITATGQRVTLRCSPRSGDLSVYWYQQSLDQGLQFLIQYYNGEERAKGNILERFSAQQFPDLHSELNLSSLELGDSALYFCASSVDPSGSIVDTQYFGPGTRLTVL.

This chain links TRBV4-1 with TRBJ2-5; a weak D match, TRBD2 (6 bases). Trimming cost V 1 base and J 5 bases, with 14 bases left between them. There are 15 residues in the CDR3. The germline V gene encodes CDR1 MGHRA and CDR2 YSYEKL. CDR3 region: CASSQAEGGFETQYF. The CDR3 nucleotides read TGCGCCAGCAGCCAAGCGGAGGGTGGGTTTGAGACCCAGTACTTC.

This chain connects TRBV7-6 to TRBJ2-7; 7 nucleotides agree with TRBD2. The germline V gene encodes CDR1 SGHVS and CDR2 FNYEAQ. The CDR3 spans 15 residues. After removal of 5 bases from V and 0 bases from J, the junction contained 7 bases not matched to a gene. The CDR3 DNA reads TGTGCCAGCAGCCCGTGGCGGGGGAGCTCCTACGAGCAGTACTTC. Amino acid sequence: CASSPWRGSSYEQYF.

This sequence joins TRBV5-1 and TRBJ2-4; 10 bases line up with TRBD1. This CDR3 region has 14 residues. The germline V gene has CDR1 SGHRS and CDR2 YFSETQ. Trimming took 4 bases from V and 9 from J; bases not matched to a gene: 7. CDR3 in DNA: TGCGCCAGCAGCCCCTGGACAGGGGGTGGCATTCAGTACTTC. As protein: CASSPWTGGGIQYF.

V usage is TRBV5-4 and J usage is TRBJ2-1; 10 bases agree with TRBD2. CDR3 length: 17 residues. Per the germline V gene, CDR1 is SGHNT and CDR2 is YYREEE (reference sequence). After removal of 4 bases from V and 4 bases from J, the junction contained 11 bases not matched to a gene. CDR3 loop: CASSRSAGGPPYNEQFF. The CDR3, as DNA: TGTGCCAGCAGCCGTTCAGCGGGAGGGCCACCATACAATGAGCAGTTCTTC. The variable domain in full, with the rest retrieved from reference TRBV5-4 and TRBJ2-1, is ETGVTQSPTHLIKTRGQQVTLRCSSQSGHNTVSWYQQALGQGPQFIFQYYREEENGRGNFPPRFSGLQFPNYSSELNVNALELDDSALYLCASSRSAGGPPYNEQFFGPGTRLTVL.

This chain links TRBV19 with TRBJ2-1; 7 bases agree with TRBD2. Per germline, CDR1 LNHDA and CDR2 SQIVND (reference sequence). This CDR3 is built from 17 residues. V shed 5 bases, J shed 0 bases, and the junction held 10 bases outside the gene matches. DNA for the CDR3: TGTGCCAGTAGTCGGTCGGGGCGGGAGAGCTCCTACAATGAGCAGTTCTTC. Its protein is CASSRSGRESSYNEQFF.

The chain links TRBV6-1 to TRBJ2-4; possibly TRBD2 for D (6 bases). The CDR3 contains 18 residues. Trimming left V 3 bases short and J 0 bases short, with 18 bases between. CDR1 and CDR2 from the germline V gene are MNHNS and SASEGT. The CDR3 coding sequence is TGTGCCAGCAGTGACCCAGGACTCCCGGGAGTAGCCAAAAACATTCAGTACTTC. It is translated as CASSDPGLPGVAKNIQYF.

The V call is TRBV5-8, the J call TRBJ2-2; no clear D. V was shortened by 2 bases and J by 2 bases, with 7 bases between the two germline ends. The germline CDR1 and CDR2 sequences are SGHTS and YDEGEE. The CDR3 length is 14 residues. The CDR3 spells CASSFFKNTGELFF. The DNA for the CDR3 is TGTGCCAGCAGCTTCTTTAAAAACACCGGGGAGCTGTTTTTT. The complete variable domain, with remaining parts taken from reference TRBV5-8 and TRBJ2-2, reads EAGVTQSPTHLIKTRGQQATLRCSPISGHTSVYWYQQALGLGLQFLLWYDEGEERNRGNFPPRFSGRQFPNYSSELNVNALELEDSALYLCASSFFKNTGELFFGEGSRLTVL.

As to this clone: Other DNA sequences from this sample encode an identical CDR3 as well. This sequence joins TRBV27 and TRBJ2-7; D may be TRBD2 (5 bases). Germline V CDR1 and CDR2: MNHEY, SMNVEV (reference sequence). With 3 bases removed from V and 0 bases from J, the gap between germline ends came to 6 bases. The CDR3 covers 13 residues. The CDR3, as DNA: TGTGCCAGCAGTTTCCGGGACTCCTACGAGCAGTACTTC. Translating gives CASSFRDSYEQYF.

This chain links TRBV25-1 with TRBJ2-4; the D gene is possibly TRBD1 (6 bases). This CDR3 is 16 amino acids long. V was cut by 1 base and J by 1 base, with 11 bases left in between. Germline V gene sequence: CDR1 MGHDK, CDR2 SYGVNS. CDR3: CASSESHREAKNIQYF. The DNA for the CDR3 is TGTGCCAGCAGTGAATCCCACAGGGAGGCCAAAAACATTCAGTACTTC.

The chain carries TRBV7-6 and TRBJ2-3; a possible D gene is TRBD2 (7 bases). The V end lost 2 bases, the J end lost 3 bases, and 18 bases lay between the germline ends. CDR1 and CDR2 from the germline V gene are SGHVS and FNYEAQ. The CDR3 has 17 amino acids. The CDR3 bases are TGTGCCAGCAGCTTAATTGGGGGGGGCCCGGGGACAGATACGCAGTATTTT. Its protein is CASSLIGGGPGTDTQYF.